This TCR beta chain was recorded in a study of STAT5B mutations in CD4+ large granular lymphocyte leukemia. Depending on availability, patient cells were bead-separated fractions or unselected PBMC. Clones were read by immunoSEQ multiplex PCR, and TCRdb kept only the in-frame ones, dropping some. The sample holds about 6,300 clones, roughly 70% seen once. The TCR sequence derives from a woman aged 65 to 85 with CD4+ T-cell large granular lymphocyte leukemia. Sequencing input: PBMCs.

The CDR3 DNA follows: TGTGCCAGCAGCCTCGCACTGGGGGGCGGCCCGGGCGGGGAGCTGTTTTTT. Residues: CASSLALGGGPGGELFF. The chain combines TRBV7-3 with TRBJ2-2, with D perhaps TRBD1 or TRBD2 (6 bases each). Trimming took off 5 bases at V and 7 bases at J, with 23 bases between the two ends. The CDR3 has 17 amino acids. Germline CDR1 and CDR2: SGHTA and FQGTGA.